Sequencing of this TCR beta chain was carried out in a study of shared clonotypes between healthy human individuals. On the study more broadly: A couple of women and three men aged 18 to 49 made up the donors.

The CDR3 loop spans 14 amino acids. Looked up from germline, CDR1 is MDHEN and CDR2 is SYDVKM. The junction had 10 bases not matched to a gene; V was cut back by 6 bases and J by 6 bases. The study, taken as a whole, reports: A generally larger estimated richness was seen in naive subsets than in memory subsets.

Into CD45RA+ naive and CD45RA-negative memory subsets, the CD4+ cells were split. Worth noting for this clone: Its antigen is still unknown.

Sequencing was performed with immunoSEQ multiplex PCR; in TCRdb, only in-frame clones are kept and a portion is missing. Of approximately 330,000 clones in the sample, over 70% are singletons; the top ten hold around 9.3%. The source of this sequence is a man younger than 40 in good health. The sample consisted of memory CD4+ T cells sorted from blood. Subset specified: CD45RA-negative fraction. The rearrangement joins TRBV28 to TRBJ2-7; 8 bases are a match to TRBD2. CDR3: CASRSSGSRGEQYF. CDR3 nucleotide sequence: TGTGCCAGCAGATCAAGCGGGAGCCGGGGCGAGCAGTACTTC.